The T cell receptor beta chain described here comes from a study of T-cell memory formation after mild COVID-19 (dated by TCRdb to 2020 to 2023). With regard to the full study: Most TCR sequence clusters were specific to one of the two donors. In two donors, T-cell clones that expanded and contracted after mild COVID-19 were tracked by sequencing TCRalpha and TCRbeta repertoires over time. Two young, previously healthy adult volunteers, one female and one male, were included in the cohort.

The investigation overall reported the following: Some responding clones were detected in pre-infection memory, which suggested that pre-existing cross-reactive memory T cells had joined the SARS-CoV-2 response. Only a couple of mild cases were covered in the study, and larger cohorts including severe cases with pre-infection samples were considered necessary. Contracting CD4+ clones were found mainly in CM and EM memory subsets, while CD8+ clones were enriched in EMRA. SARS-CoV-2 specificity was not confirmed for the second-wave clones peaking on day 37. Clones that contracted from day 15 to 85 showed balanced CD4/CD8 phenotypes, whereas a second wave of clones that expanded from day 15 to 37 leaned towards CD4+.

Sequencing instrument: Illumina NovaSeq 6000. TCRalpha and TCRbeta cDNA libraries were constructed by 5'RACE with constant-segment primers, with sample barcodes and unique molecular identifiers being introduced. RNA was extracted from every sample with Trizol reagent. Libraries were amplified in two PCR steps, with a second sample barcode and Illumina TruSeq adapters added in the second step. Libraries were sequenced on an Illumina NovaSeq with 2 x 150 bp paired-end reads. In the original analysis: Demultiplexing of reads and collapsing into UMI-guided consensus sequences were performed with migec v1.2.7. With mixcr v2.1.11, UMI consensuses were aligned to TRA and TRB V and J templates and assembled into clonotypes. Clonotypes were classified as expanded or contracted when called significant by both edgeR and NoisET, with noise models trained on biological replicates. For edgeR calls, a false discovery rate-adjusted p below 0.01 and a log2 fold-change threshold of 1 were applied. PCA with hierarchical clustering of max-normalized trajectories of the 1000 most abundant clonotypes was used as exploratory dynamics analysis. Each responding clone was given a CD4 or CD8 phenotype based on the CD4+ and CD8+ repertoires, which had been sequenced separately. The public reads were reprocessed in TCRdb via fastp at Q25 and MiXCR, keeping in-frame beta chains. Rows with one shared CDR3 protein collapse into an entry with the most common genes and DNA. What appears here as the V and J calls and clone size reflects TCRdb's work, not the paper's. The sample profile shows 150,000 to 200,000 distinct CDR3 sequences; under 20% of them were found once. The ten most abundant clones make up approximately 2.2% of the sample.

Ficoll-Paque density gradient centrifugation was the method used to isolate PBMCs. The CDR3 spans 14 residues, from the cysteine through the phenylalanine. Only the CDR3 portion is preserved as DNA: 42 bases, with reading frame beginning at the first base. The germline V gene yields SGHRS for CDR1 and YFSETQ for CDR2. V is pared back by 4 bases and J by 5 bases, with 16 bases lying between the germline termini. In its sample, this clonotype was seen a few times. There is no known antigen for this receptor. Base-call qualities are not available, and no considerably larger clone is one nucleotide away. This sequence originates from an adult woman who had mild COVID-19 (a few samples of this study predate the infection). The sample titles of this study are shuffled in the database, so cell type and time point are left out; the donor was told from shared clones. The sequence joins TRBV5-1 to TRBJ2-7; the D call could be TRBD1 or TRBD2, with each sharing 5 bases. Sequenced: PBMCs or a T cell subset sorted from them (not recorded which). The CDR3 is CASSPVGESDEQYF. The nucleotide sequence is given as TGCGCCAGCAGCCCAGTGGGGGAATCCGACGAGCAGTACTTC.